Below, one TCR beta chain is given with its context. The data were taken from a study of blood T cell repertoires in COVID-19. For the study at large: COVID-19 samples collected from the United States, Italy and Spain covered acute and convalescent phases. In each case, the material was cDNA or gDNA derived from T cells, B-cell-depleted T cells, or PBMCs.

The CDR3 has 12 amino acids. V shed 7 bases, J shed 9 bases, and the junction held 6 bases outside the gene matches. CDR1 is SQVTM, CDR2 ANQGSEA, per germline. In the source study's methods: Amplifying reference gene primers gave estimates of nucleated cell counts. TCRdb's table, derived via immunoSEQ multiplex PCR, lists solely in-frame clones and lacks some. D and trimming come from the DNA, and the V and J calls and clone size come from that table. Among more than 85,000 clones, 90% to 95% were seen once, and the ten largest hold less than 2%. The TCR originated in a man aged 55 to 69 with acute or convalescent COVID-19. The sequencing input was peripheral blood. The chain links TRBV29-1 to TRBJ2-1; TRBD2 aligns across 10 bases. The CDR3 DNA reads TGCAGCGCCGGAACTAGCGGGGTTGAGCAGTTCTTC. Its protein product is CSAGTSGVEQFF.